One and the same sample provided the 26 T cell receptor beta chains below, sequenced in a study of HIV-infected children after antiretroviral therapy interruption. The treatment was: PENTA 11 planned treatment interruption arm or continuous ART arm. The TCR library was built from RNA with a 3' RACE protocol and unique molecular identifiers. MiXCR was run by TCRdb on the 3' RACE reads, yielding one entry per CDR3 protein. The sample lists some 51,000 distinct CDR3 sequences; 4.3% were seen once. The source material was CD45RA+ CD4+ T cells from PBMCs, pooled from several time points, sampled from a donor given antiretroviral therapy, either interrupted or continuous. The subset denotes: naive CD4+ CD45RA+ CD45RO- T cells. These receptors were collected from a pool of human donors with HIV.

Many counts were recorded for this clonotype. The chain carries TRBV25-1 and TRBJ1-1, with 7 bases fitting TRBD1. The CDR3 runs to 13 residues. J lost 4 bases, V lost 8 bases, and 7 bases had no gene match. In germline, CDR1 is MGHDK, CDR2 SYGVNS. The CDR3, as DNA: TGTGCCAGCGGGCTGACAGGGAGCACTGAAGCTTTCTTT. Translating gives CASGLTGSTEAFF.

This clonotype appeared many times. The rearrangement joins TRBV7-6 to TRBJ2-3; D remains unclear. Germline CDR1 is SGHVS and CDR2 is FNYEAQ. Trimming took 3 bases from V and 0 from J, leaving 10 bases between them. The CDR3 sequence is 15 residues long. CDR3 sequence reads: CASSFSSQSTDTQYF. As DNA, the CDR3 is TGTGCCAGCAGCTTCTCGTCACAGAGCACAGATACGCAGTATTTT. Full variable domain (rest looked up from reference TRBV7-6 and TRBJ2-3): GAGVSQSPRYKVTKRGQDVALRCDPISGHVSLYWYRQALGQGPEFLTYFNYEAQQDKSGLPNDRFSAERPEGSISTLTIQRTEQRDSAMYRCASSFSSQSTDTQYFGPGTRLTVL.

The table lists this clonotype with many counts. J is TRBJ2-6 and V is TRBV27; D assignment may be TRBD1 or TRBD2 (5 bases each). Trimming took off 4 bases at V and 0 bases at J, with 10 bases between the two ends. Germline V CDR1 and CDR2: MNHEY, SMNVEV (reference sequence). The CDR3 loop spans 16 amino acids. The CDR3 here is CASSSGRLSGANVLTF. Here the CDR3 DNA reads TGTGCCAGCAGTTCAGGGAGACTCTCTGGGGCCAACGTCCTGACTTTC. Complete variable domain (other parts from reference TRBV27 and TRBJ2-6): EAQVTQNPRYLITVTGKKLTVTCSQNMNHEYMSWYRQDPGLGLRQIYYSMNVEVTDKGDVPEGYKVSRKEKRNFPLILESPSPNQTSLYFCASSSGRLSGANVLTFGAGSRLTVL.

This clonotype has ten or more counts. The chain is built from TRBV20-1 and TRBJ1-4; 9 bases line up with TRBD1. This CDR3 region has 14 residues. Losses at the gene ends were 0 bases for V and 7 bases for J; bases not matched to a gene: 3. Per germline, CDR1 DFQATT and CDR2 SNEGSKA (reference sequence). Written as DNA, the CDR3 is TGCAGTGCTAGAGAACAGGGGGCCGGTGAAAAACTGTTTTTT. Protein product: CSAREQGAGEKLFF.

Many counts were recorded for this clonotype. The CDR3 DNA sequence: TGTGCCAGCTCACCGGACCAGCGCCACTACGAGCAGTACTTC. This gives the protein CASSPDQRHYEQYF. The V and J genes are TRBV18 and TRBJ2-7; D gene unclear. CDR3 length: 14 amino acids. Germline-derived CDR1 and CDR2 are KGHSH and LQKENI. Trimming removed 3 bases at V and 3 bases at J, with 12 bases between.

The chain carries TRBV20-1 and TRBJ2-3, with D unresolved. Germline V gene data show CDR1 as DFQATT and CDR2 as SNEGSKA (reference sequence). V lost 3 bases to trimming and J lost 2 bases, with 12 bases between them. The CDR3 sequence is 14 residues long. The CDR3 region is CSASPLTLTDTQYF. Written as DNA, the CDR3 is TGCAGTGCTAGCCCTCTGACACTCACAGATACGCAGTATTTT.

This clonotype was seen many times. The rearrangement uses TRBV12-5 and TRBJ2-5, with TRBD1 as a possible D gene (7 bases). Per the germline V gene, CDR1 is LGHNT and CDR2 is FRNRAP. V lost 4 bases, J lost 5 bases, and 11 bases lay in between. This CDR3 is built from 13 residues. CDR3 protein: CASGSSGGETQYF. The CDR3 coding sequence is TGTGCTAGTGGTTCATCAGGGGGGGAGACCCAGTACTTC.

CDR3 DNA: TGCAGTGCTAGTCTGGGGGGCGAGCAGTTCTTC. Protein: CSASLGGEQFF. The chain recombines TRBV20-1 with TRBJ2-1, with D possibly called TRBD1 or TRBD2 (6 bases each). The germline V and J ends were trimmed by 3 bases and 10 bases, with 10 bases remaining between them. Germline CDR1 reads DFQATT; CDR2 reads SNEGSKA (reference sequence). The CDR3 is 11 amino acids.

The V call is TRBV3-1, the J call TRBJ2-6; either TRBD1 or TRBD2 may fit D (5 bases each). The CDR3 extends over 15 amino acids. Germline V CDR1 and CDR2: LGHDT, YNNKEL (reference sequence). V was pared by 4 bases and J by 0 bases, with 7 bases between. In DNA form, the CDR3 reads TGTGCCAGCAGCCTGGGACCCTCTGGGGCCAACGTCCTGACTTTC. Translated, it gives CASSLGPSGANVLTF. The entire variable domain, with the rest obtained from reference TRBV3-1 and TRBJ2-6, is as follows: DTAVSQTPKYLVTQMGNDKSIKCEQNLGHDTMYWYKQDSKKFLKIMFSYNNKELIINETVPNRFSPKSPDKAHLNLHINSLELGDSAVYFCASSLGPSGANVLTFGAGSRLTVL.

This clonotype has just a few counts. The chain is built from TRBV19 and TRBJ1-2; no definite D call. Germline V gives CDR1 LNHDA, CDR2 SQIVND (reference sequence). The ends were cut back, 3 bases at V and 1 base at J, with 6 bases in the middle. CDR3 length: 13 residues. The CDR3 region is CASSMAFNYGYTF. As DNA, the CDR3 is TGTGCCAGTAGTATGGCATTTAACTATGGCTACACCTTC.

The rearrangement uses TRBV29-1 and TRBJ1-1; D unclear. V lost 5 bases to trimming and J lost 4 bases, with 11 bases between them. CDR1 is SQVTM and CDR2 is ANQGSEA in the germline V gene. This CDR3 is 12 amino acids long. The CDR3 coding sequence is TGCAGCGTTCAGAGTACCGGCACTGAAGCTTTCTTT. Translating it yields CSVQSTGTEAFF.

This clonotype was found a few times. The chain employs TRBV20-1 and TRBJ1-5; D remains unclear. CDR1 and CDR2 from the germline V gene are DFQATT and SNEGSKA (reference sequence). V lost 0 bases, J lost 5 bases, and 8 bases lay in between. The CDR3 runs to 13 residues. This CDR3 is CSAREGFDQPQHF. As DNA, the CDR3 is TGCAGTGCTAGAGAAGGGTTCGATCAGCCCCAGCATTTT.

This clonotype was seen ten or more times. V is TRBV20-1 and J is TRBJ2-1; 12 nucleotides align to TRBD1. The J segment lost 4 bases and the V segment lost 4 bases, leaving 2 bases of the junction unmatched. Germline V lookup: CDR1 DFQATT, CDR2 SNEGSKA (reference sequence). This CDR3 region has 14 residues. The CDR3 region is CSAMGQGAYNEQFF. The CDR3 region has the DNA TGCAGTGCTATGGGACAGGGGGCGTACAATGAGCAGTTCTTC.

This clonotype was recorded at least ten times. V usage is TRBV12-3 or TRBV12-4 and J usage is TRBJ2-1, with TRBD1 identical over 7 bases. The CDR3 covers 16 residues. Unmatched junction bases numbered 11, after V lost 6 bases and J lost 3 bases. CDR3 region: CASSLGPGQFYNEQFF. DNA for the CDR3: TGTGCCAGCAGCCTCGGGCCGGGACAGTTCTACAATGAGCAGTTCTTC.

This clonotype appeared a few times. The genes are TRBV19 and TRBJ1-1, with 7 bases lining up with TRBD1. Germline loops: CDR1 LNHDA, CDR2 SQIVND (reference sequence). The CDR3 covers 14 residues. Unmatched junction bases numbered 7, after V lost 5 bases and J lost 4 bases. CDR3 protein: CASSPVRGITEAFF. The CDR3 nucleotides are TGTGCCAGTAGTCCAGTCAGGGGGATCACTGAAGCTTTCTTT. Together with reference TRBV19 and TRBJ1-1, the CDR3 gives the full variable domain: DGGITQSPKYLFRKEGQNVTLSCEQNLNHDAMYWYRQDPGQGLRLIYYSQIVNDFQKGDIAEGYSVSREKKESFPLTVTSAQKNPTAFYLCASSPVRGITEAFFGQGTRLTVV.

This CDR3 reads CASSPGTLKLGELFF. CDR3 bases: TGTGCCAGCTCACCAGGGACCCTCAAACTCGGGGAGCTGTTTTTT. J is TRBJ2-2 and V is TRBV18; the D gene could be TRBD1 or TRBD2 (5 bases each). From germline, CDR1 is KGHSH and CDR2 LQKENI. The CDR3 has 15 amino acids. Trimming removed 2 bases from V and 7 bases from J, with 14 bases in between.

This clonotype was detected many times. V and J are TRBV6-5 and TRBJ2-1, with unresolved D. The CDR3 sequence is 15 residues long. CDR1 MNHEY and CDR2 SVGAGI come from the germline V gene. Between the trimmed V and J ends, which lost 4 bases and 3 bases, there was a span of 13 bases. The CDR3 here is CASSSLFTSYNEQFF. The CDR3, as DNA: TGTGCCAGCAGTTCCCTCTTTACAAGCTACAATGAGCAGTTCTTC.

This clonotype was counted at least ten times. This chain uses TRBV24-1 with TRBJ2-1, with 7 bases lining up with TRBD2. Losses at the gene ends were 5 bases for V and 7 bases for J; bases not matched to a gene: 7. Germline V gene data show CDR1 as KGHDR and CDR2 as SFDVKD. This CDR3 comprises 14 residues. The CDR3, as DNA: TGTGCCACCAGTGCCAGCGGGGAGCGGAATGAGCAGTTCTTC. Protein product: CATSASGERNEQFF.

This clonotype has at least ten counts. The rearrangement joins TRBV29-1 to TRBJ2-7, with D possibly being TRBD1 or TRBD2 (5 bases each). This CDR3 is 11 amino acids long. Germline CDR1 reads SQVTM; CDR2 reads ANQGSEA. Trimming stripped 5 bases from V and 2 bases from J, with 7 bases between. The CDR3 region has the DNA TGCAGCGTTTGGGGACCCTACGAGCAGTACTTC. Protein sequence: CSVWGPYEQYF.

This clonotype was observed many times. CDR3 sequence reads: CASSPSIFRDEQFF. The CDR3 DNA sequence: TGTGCCAGCAGTCCATCCATCTTCCGGGATGAGCAGTTCTTC. V and J are TRBV6-5 and TRBJ2-1; D is undetermined. This CDR3 comprises 14 residues. Germline lookup yields CDR1 MNHEY and CDR2 SVGAGI. V gave up 5 bases and J gave up 8 bases, with 16 bases separating them.

This clonotype was found a few times. The chain uses TRBV7-2 and TRBJ2-1; perhaps D is TRBD1 or TRBD2 (5 bases each). The CDR3 has 13 amino acids. The V end lost 7 bases, the J end lost 2 bases, and 9 bases lay between the germline ends. CDR1 SGHTA and CDR2 FQGNSA come from the germline V gene. The CDR3 reads CASNLGAYNEQFF. The CDR3 DNA follows: TGTGCCAGCAACTTGGGGGCCTACAATGAGCAGTTCTTC.

This clonotype was detected many times. The chain uses TRBV2 and TRBJ1-1; possibly TRBD1 for D (5 bases). V gave up 5 bases and J gave up 1 base, with 17 bases separating them. Germline V CDR1 and CDR2: SNHLY, FYNNEI. CDR3 length equals 16 residues. The CDR3 nucleotides are TGTGCCAGCAGTTATCCGACGACAGTCTGGAACACTGAAGCTTTCTTT. Its protein product is CASSYPTTVWNTEAFF.

Only a few counts were recorded for this clonotype. The chain has TRBV29-1 and TRBJ1-2; D possibly corresponds to TRBD1 (5 bases). CDR3 size: 12 residues. Trimming stripped 1 base from V and 6 bases from J, with 9 bases between. The germline V gene has CDR1 SQVTM and CDR2 ANQGSEA. The CDR3 DNA reads as TGCAGCGTTGAAGGGGGGTCAGATGGCTACACCTTC. It encodes CSVEGGSDGYTF. Filled out from reference TRBV29-1 and TRBJ1-2, the complete variable domain reads SAVISQKPSRDICQRGTSLTIQCQVDSQVTMMFWYRQQPGQSLTLIATANQGSEATYESGFVIDKFPISRPNLTFSTLTVSNMSPEDSSIYLCSVEGGSDGYTFGSGTRLTVV.

The rearrangement joins TRBV11-3 to TRBJ1-1; 8 nucleotides match TRBD1. V trimming: 6 bases; J trimming: 2 bases; junction bases outside the gene matches: 8. The CDR3 runs 15 residues. Germline V gene lookup returns CDR1 SGHNT and CDR2 YENEEA. Here the CDR3 reads CASSGAGGYNTEAFF. CDR3 nucleotide sequence: TGTGCCAGCAGTGGGGCAGGGGGCTACAACACTGAAGCTTTCTTT.

This clonotype occurred many times. The chain links TRBV19 to TRBJ1-2, with TRBD1 matching over 10 bases. Germline values: CDR1 LNHDA, CDR2 SQIVND (reference sequence). Losses at the gene ends were 3 bases for V and 2 bases for J; bases not matched to a gene: 6. The CDR3 is made up of 16 amino acids. CDR3 DNA sequence: TGTGCCAGTAGTATGCCGACAGGGGGCAGGAACTATGGCTACACCTTC. It specifies CASSMPTGGRNYGYTF.

The table lists this clonotype with many counts. V usage is TRBV27 and J usage is TRBJ2-3; 12 positions match TRBD2. Looked up from germline, CDR1 is MNHEY and CDR2 is SMNVEV (reference sequence). CDR3 length: 16 residues. V lost 5 bases to trimming and J lost 4 bases; unmatched junction nucleotides: 7. This chain's CDR3 is CASSRATSGGPDTQYF. The CDR3 nucleotides read TGTGCCAGCAGTCGGGCTACTAGCGGGGGGCCAGATACGCAGTATTTT.